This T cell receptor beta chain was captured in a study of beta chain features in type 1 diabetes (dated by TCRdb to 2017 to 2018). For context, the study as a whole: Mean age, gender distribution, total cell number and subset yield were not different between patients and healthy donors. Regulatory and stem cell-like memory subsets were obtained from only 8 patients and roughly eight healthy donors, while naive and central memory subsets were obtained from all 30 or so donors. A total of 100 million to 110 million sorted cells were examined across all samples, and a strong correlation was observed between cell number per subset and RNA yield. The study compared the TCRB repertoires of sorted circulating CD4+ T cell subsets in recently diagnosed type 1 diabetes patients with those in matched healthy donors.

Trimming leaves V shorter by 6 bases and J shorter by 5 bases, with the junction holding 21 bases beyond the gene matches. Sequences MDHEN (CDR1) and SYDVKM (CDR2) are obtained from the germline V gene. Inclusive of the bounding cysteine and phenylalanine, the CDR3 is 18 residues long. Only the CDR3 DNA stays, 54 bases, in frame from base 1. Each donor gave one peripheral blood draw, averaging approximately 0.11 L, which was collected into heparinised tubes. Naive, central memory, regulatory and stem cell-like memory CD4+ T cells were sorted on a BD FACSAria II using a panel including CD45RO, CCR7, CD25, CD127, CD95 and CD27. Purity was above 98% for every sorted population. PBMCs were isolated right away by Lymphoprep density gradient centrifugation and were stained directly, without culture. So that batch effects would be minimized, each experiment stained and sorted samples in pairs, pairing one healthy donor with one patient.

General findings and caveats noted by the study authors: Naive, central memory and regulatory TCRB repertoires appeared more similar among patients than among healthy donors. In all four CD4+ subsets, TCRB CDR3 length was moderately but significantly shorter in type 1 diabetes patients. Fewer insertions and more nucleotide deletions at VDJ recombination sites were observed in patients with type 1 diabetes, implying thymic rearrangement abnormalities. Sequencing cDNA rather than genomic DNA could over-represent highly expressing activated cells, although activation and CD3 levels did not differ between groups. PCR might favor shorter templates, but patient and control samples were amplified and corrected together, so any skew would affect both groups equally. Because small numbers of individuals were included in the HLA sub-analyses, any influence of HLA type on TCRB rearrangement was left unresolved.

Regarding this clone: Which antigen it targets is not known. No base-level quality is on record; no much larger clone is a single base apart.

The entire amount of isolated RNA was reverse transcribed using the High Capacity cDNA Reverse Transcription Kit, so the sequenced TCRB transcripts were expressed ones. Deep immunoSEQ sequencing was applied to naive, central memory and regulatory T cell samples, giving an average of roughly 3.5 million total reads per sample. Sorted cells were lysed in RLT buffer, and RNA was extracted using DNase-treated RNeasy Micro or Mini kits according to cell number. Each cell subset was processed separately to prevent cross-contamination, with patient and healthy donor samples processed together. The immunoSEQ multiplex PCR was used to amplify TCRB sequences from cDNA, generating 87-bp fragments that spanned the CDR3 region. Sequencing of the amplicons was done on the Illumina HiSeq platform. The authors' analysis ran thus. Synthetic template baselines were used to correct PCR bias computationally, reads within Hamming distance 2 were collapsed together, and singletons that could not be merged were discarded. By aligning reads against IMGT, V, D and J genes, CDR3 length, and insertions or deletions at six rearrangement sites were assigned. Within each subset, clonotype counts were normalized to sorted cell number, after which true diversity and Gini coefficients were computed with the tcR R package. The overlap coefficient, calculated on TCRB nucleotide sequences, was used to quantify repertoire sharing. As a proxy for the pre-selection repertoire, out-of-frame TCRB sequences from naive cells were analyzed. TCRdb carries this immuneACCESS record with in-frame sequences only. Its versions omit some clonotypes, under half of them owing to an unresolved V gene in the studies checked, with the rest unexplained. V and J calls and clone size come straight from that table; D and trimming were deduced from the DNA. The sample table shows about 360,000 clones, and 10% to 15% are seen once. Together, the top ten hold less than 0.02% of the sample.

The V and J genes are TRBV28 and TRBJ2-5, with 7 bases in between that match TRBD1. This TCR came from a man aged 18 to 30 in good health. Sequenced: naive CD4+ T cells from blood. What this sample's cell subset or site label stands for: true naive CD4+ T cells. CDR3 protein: CASSRLSVYTGDRETQYF. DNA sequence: TGTGCCAGCAGCCGATTATCCGTTTATACAGGGGATCGGGAGACCCAGTACTTC.